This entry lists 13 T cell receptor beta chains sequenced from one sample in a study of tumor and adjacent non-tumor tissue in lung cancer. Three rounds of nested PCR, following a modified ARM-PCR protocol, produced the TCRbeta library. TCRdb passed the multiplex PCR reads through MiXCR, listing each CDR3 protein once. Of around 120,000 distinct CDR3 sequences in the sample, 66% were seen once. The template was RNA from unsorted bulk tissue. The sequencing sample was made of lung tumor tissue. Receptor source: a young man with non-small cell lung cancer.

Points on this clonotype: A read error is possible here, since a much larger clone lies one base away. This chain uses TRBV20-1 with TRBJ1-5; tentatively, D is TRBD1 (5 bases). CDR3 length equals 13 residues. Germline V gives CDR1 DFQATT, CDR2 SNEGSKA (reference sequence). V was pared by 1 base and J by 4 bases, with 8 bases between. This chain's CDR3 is CSARGQTNQPQHF. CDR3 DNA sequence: TGCAGTGCTAGAGGACAGACGAATCAGCCCCAGCATTTT.

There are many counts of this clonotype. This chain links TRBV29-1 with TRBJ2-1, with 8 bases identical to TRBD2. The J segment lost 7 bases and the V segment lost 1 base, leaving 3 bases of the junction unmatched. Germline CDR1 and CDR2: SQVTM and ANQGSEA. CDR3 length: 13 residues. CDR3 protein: CSVEGTSLNEQFF. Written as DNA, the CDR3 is TGCAGCGTTGAAGGGACTAGCCTGAATGAGCAGTTCTTC.

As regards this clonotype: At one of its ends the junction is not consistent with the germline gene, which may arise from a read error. In nucleotides, the CDR3 is TGCGTCAGCAGCCAGTCAGGCAACACTGAAGCTTTCTTT. This encodes CVSSQSGNTEAFF. The rearrangement joins TRBV4-1 to TRBJ1-1; D gene ambiguous. The CDR3 sequence is 13 residues long. Germline values: CDR1 MGHRA, CDR2 YSYEKL.

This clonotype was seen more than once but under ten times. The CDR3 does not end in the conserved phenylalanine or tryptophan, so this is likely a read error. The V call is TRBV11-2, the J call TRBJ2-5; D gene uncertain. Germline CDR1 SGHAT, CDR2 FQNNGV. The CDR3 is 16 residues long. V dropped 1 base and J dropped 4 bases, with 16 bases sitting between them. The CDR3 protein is CASSLGLRNWGETQYL. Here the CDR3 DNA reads TGTGCCAGCAGCTTAGGACTCCGAAATTGGGGAGAGACCCAGTACCTC.

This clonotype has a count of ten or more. CDR3 nucleotides: TGCAGTGCTAGAGGGGGGACAGAGCAGTTCTTC. This gives the protein CSARGGTEQFF. V usage is TRBV20-1 and J usage is TRBJ2-1, with a possible D match to TRBD1 (6 bases). The CDR3 has 11 amino acids. Trimming stripped 1 base from V and 10 bases from J, with 8 bases between. Germline V CDR1 and CDR2: DFQATT, SNEGSKA (reference sequence).

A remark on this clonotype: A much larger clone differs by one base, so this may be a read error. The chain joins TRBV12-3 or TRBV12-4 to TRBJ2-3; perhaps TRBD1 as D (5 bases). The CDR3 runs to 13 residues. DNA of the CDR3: TGTGCCAACAGTTTAGGGGCAGCAGATACGCAGTATTTT. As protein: CANSLGAADTQYF.

CDR3 coding DNA: TGCGCCAGCAGCTTGGGACAGGTCGGTGAAAAACTGTTTTTT. This translates into CASSLGQVGEKLFF. The genes are TRBV5-1 and TRBJ1-4; tentative D call: TRBD1 (6 bases). The V gene lost 0 bases and the J gene lost 7 bases, with 10 bases spanning the gap. This CDR3 is 14 amino acids long. Germline CDR1 is SGHRS and CDR2 is YFSETQ.

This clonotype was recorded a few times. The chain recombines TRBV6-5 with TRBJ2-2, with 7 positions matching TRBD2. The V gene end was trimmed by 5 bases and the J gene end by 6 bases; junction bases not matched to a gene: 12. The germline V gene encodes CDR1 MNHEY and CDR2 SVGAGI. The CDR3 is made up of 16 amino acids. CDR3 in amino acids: CASSPGLTGGSGELFF. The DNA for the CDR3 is TGTGCCAGCAGTCCTGGACTAACGGGAGGATCCGGGGAGCTGTTTTTT.

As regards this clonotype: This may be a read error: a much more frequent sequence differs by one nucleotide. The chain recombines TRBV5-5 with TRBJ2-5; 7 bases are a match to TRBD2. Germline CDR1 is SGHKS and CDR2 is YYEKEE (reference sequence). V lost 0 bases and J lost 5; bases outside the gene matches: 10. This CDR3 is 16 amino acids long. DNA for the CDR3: TGTGCCAGCAGCTTGGTGATGGCTGGCGGGGGTGAGACCCAGTACTTC. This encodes CASSLVMAGGGETQYF.

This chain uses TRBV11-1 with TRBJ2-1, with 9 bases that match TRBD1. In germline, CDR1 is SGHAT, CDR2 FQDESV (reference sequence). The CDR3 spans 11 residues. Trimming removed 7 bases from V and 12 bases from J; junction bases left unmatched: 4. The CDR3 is CASKSDRGQFF. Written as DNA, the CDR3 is TGTGCCAGCAAATCGGACAGGGGGCAGTTCTTC.

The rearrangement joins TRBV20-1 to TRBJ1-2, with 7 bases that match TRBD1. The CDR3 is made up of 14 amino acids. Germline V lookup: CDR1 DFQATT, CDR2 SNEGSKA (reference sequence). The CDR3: CTAHWRGQQGGYTF. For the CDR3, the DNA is TGCACTGCCCACTGGCGTGGCCAACAGGGGGGCTACACCTTC.

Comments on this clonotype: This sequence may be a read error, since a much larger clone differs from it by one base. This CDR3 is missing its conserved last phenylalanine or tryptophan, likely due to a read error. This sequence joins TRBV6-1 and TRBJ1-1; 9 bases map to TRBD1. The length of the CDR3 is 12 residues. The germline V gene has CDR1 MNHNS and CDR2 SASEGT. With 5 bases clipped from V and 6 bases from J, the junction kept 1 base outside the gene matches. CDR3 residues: CASSRQGAEAFL. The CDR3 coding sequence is TGTGCCAGCAGTCGACAGGGGGCTGAAGCTTTCCTT.

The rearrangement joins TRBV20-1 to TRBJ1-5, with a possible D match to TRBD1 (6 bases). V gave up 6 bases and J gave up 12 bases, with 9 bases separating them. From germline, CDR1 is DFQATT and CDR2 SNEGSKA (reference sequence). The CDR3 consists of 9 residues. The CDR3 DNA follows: TGCAGTGCGGGACATCACCAGCATTTT. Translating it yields CSAGHHQHF.